This TCR beta chain was captured by sequencing in a study of CD8+ T cells in alopecia areata. On this clone: Its antigen remains unknown.

The study, taken as a whole, reports: TCRs were shared less clearly across patients than in mice, possibly for HLA-related reasons. Relative to normal scalp, lesional scalp, especially alopecia totalis/universalis, showed higher clonality.

RNA extraction was followed by reverse transcription into cDNA, which acted as the sequencing template. The method was immunoSEQ multiplex PCR; TCRdb's version includes in-frame clones alone and lacks a portion of them. The data show 200,000 to 250,000 clones, 50% to 75% seen once. The ends lost 3 bases at V and 6 bases at J; junction bases unmatched: 7. Germline V gene sequence: CDR1 SGHAT, CDR2 FQNNGV. The CDR3 totals 15 residues. Treatment here: oral pan-JAK inhibitor, 5-10 mg twice daily. The source of this sequence is a human donor with alopecia areata. The specimen was CD4+ T cells sorted from blood, collected at week 4, from a patient treated with tofacitinib. This rearrangement joins TRBV11-2 to TRBJ2-1, with 8 bases that match TRBD1. Written as DNA, the CDR3 is TGTGCCAGCAGCTTGGACAGGGTTTCTGGCAATGAGCAGTTCTTC. Translation: CASSLDRVSGNEQFF.